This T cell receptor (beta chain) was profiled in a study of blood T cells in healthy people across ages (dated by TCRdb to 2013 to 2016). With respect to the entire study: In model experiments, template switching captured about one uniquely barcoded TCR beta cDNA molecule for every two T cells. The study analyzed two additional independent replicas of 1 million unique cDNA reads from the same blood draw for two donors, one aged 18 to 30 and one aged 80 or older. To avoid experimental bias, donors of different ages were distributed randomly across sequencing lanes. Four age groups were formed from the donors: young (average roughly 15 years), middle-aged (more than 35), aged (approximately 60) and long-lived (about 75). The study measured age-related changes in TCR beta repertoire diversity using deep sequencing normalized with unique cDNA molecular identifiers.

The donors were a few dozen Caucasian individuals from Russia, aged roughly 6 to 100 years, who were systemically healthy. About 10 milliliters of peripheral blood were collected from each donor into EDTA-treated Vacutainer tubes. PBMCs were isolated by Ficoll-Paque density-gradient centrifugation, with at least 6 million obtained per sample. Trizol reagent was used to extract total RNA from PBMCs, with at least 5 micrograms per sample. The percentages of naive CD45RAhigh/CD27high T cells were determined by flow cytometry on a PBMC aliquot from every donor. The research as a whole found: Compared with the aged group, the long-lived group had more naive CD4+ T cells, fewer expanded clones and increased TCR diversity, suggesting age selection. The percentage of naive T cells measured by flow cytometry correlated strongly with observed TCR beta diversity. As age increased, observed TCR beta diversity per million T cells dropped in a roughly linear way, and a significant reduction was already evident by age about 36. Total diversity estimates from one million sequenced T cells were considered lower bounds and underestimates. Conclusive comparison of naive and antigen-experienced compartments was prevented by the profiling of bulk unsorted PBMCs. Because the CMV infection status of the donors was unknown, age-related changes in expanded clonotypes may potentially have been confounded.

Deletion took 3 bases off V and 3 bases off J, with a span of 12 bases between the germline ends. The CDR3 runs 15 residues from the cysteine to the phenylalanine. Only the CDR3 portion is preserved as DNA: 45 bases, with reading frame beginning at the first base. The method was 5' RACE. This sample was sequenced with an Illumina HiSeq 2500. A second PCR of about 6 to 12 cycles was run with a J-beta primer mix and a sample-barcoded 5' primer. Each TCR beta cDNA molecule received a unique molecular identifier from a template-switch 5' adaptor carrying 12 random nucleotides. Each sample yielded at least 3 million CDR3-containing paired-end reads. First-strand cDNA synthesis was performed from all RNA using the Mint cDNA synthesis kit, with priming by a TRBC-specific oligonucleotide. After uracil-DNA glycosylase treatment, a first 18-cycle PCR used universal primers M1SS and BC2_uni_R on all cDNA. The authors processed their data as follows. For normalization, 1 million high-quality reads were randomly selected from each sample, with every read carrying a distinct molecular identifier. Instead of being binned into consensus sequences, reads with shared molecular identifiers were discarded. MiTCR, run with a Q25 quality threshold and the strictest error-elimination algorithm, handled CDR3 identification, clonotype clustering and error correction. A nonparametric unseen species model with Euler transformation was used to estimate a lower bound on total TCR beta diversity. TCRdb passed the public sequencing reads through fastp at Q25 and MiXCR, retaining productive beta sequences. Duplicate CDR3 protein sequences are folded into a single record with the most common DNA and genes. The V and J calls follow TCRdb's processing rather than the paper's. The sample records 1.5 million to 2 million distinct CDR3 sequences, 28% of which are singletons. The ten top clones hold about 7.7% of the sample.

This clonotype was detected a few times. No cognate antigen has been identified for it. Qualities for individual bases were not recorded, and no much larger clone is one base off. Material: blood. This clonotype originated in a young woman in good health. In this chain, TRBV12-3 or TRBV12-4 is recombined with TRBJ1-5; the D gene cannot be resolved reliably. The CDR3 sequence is CASSLSVQLNQPQHF. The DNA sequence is TGTGCCAGCAGTTTGAGTGTACAGCTCAATCAGCCCCAGCATTTT.